Listed here are 20 T cell receptor beta chains from one sample, sequenced in a study of blood T cell repertoires in COVID-19. Sequencing used immunoSEQ multiplex PCR; TCRdb keeps in-frame clones, though not all of them. The sample consists of approximately 440,000 clones, 90% of them appearing once. The material sequenced was PBMCs or T cells enriched from blood (not recorded which). These receptors all stem from a man in his late teens or twenties who had recovered from COVID-19.

The gene calls are TRBV5-4 and TRBJ2-2, with D unclear. From germline, CDR1 is SGHNT and CDR2 YYREEE (reference sequence). The CDR3 consists of 14 residues. V shed 7 bases and J shed 0 bases, with 10 bases lying between them. CDR3 coding DNA: TGTGCCAGCCGCCAACTACCGAACACCGGGGAGCTGTTTTTT. Protein: CASRQLPNTGELFF.

This sequence joins TRBV5-8 and TRBJ1-5; perhaps TRBD1 as D (6 bases). The CDR3 runs to 13 residues. Germline CDR1 SGHTS, CDR2 YDEGEE. V was pared by 1 base and J by 7 bases, with 9 bases between. As DNA, the CDR3 is TGTGCCAGCAGCTTGATGGGGGCCCAGCCCCAGCATTTT. Protein product: CASSLMGAQPQHF.

This rearrangement joins TRBV6-1 to TRBJ2-3; the D gene is possibly TRBD1 (5 bases). The germline V gene has CDR1 MNHNS and CDR2 SASEGT. The CDR3 runs to 15 residues. V was cut by 2 bases and J by 1 base, with 10 bases left in between. This CDR3 reads CASSEPGRGTDTQYF. The CDR3 DNA follows: TGTGCCAGCAGTGAACCCGGCAGGGGCACAGATACGCAGTATTTT.

The CDR3 reads CASSLGRGGNNEQFF. In DNA, the CDR3 is TGCGCCAGCAGCTTGGGGCGGGGGGGCAACAATGAGCAGTTCTTC. The chain uses TRBV5-1 and TRBJ2-1, with 9 bases identical to TRBD2. The CDR3 covers 15 residues. CDR1 is SGHRS, CDR2 YFSETQ, per germline. The V and J ends lost 0 bases and 5 bases, in that order; junction bases with no gene match: 3.

The rearrangement uses TRBV12-3 or TRBV12-4 and TRBJ1-3; possibly TRBD1 for D (5 bases). The CDR3 spans 12 residues. Trimming pared 11 bases from V and 7 bases from J, leaving 15 bases between. CDR3 region: CAGGDDENTIYF. For the CDR3, the DNA is TGTGCCGGAGGGGACGATGAGAACACCATATATTTT.

The chain links TRBV30 to TRBJ1-5; D unresolved. V dropped 1 base and J dropped 1 base, with 8 bases sitting between them. From germline, CDR1 is GTSNPN and CDR2 SVGIG (reference sequence). The CDR3 has 14 amino acids. CDR3: CAWSAVSSNQPQHF. DNA of the CDR3: TGTGCCTGGAGTGCCGTTTCCAGCAATCAGCCCCAGCATTTT. The variable domain in full, with the rest retrieved from reference TRBV30 and TRBJ1-5, is SQTIHQWPATLVQPVGSPLSLECTVEGTSNPNLYWYRQAAGRGLQLLFYSVGIGQISSEVPQNLSASRPQDRQFILSSKKLLLSDSGFYLCAWSAVSSNQPQHFGDGTRLSIL.

CDR3 sequence (DNA): TGTGCCAGCAGCTTGGACAGGGGGCGCAGCGAGCAGTACTTC. This translates into CASSLDRGRSEQYF. The chain couples TRBV5-6 to TRBJ2-7, with 9 bases identical to TRBD1. V dropped 0 bases and J dropped 6; count of bases not matched to a gene: 4. Germline CDR1 is SGHDT and CDR2 is YYEEEE. The CDR3 runs 14 residues.

This chain joins TRBV7-3 and TRBJ1-1; D perhaps matches TRBD1 (6 bases). Deletions cut 0 bases from V and 6 bases from J, with 11 bases between. This CDR3 contains 14 residues. Germline V gene data show CDR1 as SGHTA and CDR2 as FQGTGA. CDR3 sequence (DNA): TGTGCCAGCAGCTTAACCACAGGGTACTCTGAAGCTTTCTTT. It specifies CASSLTTGYSEAFF.

V is TRBV5-1 and J is TRBJ2-3; D is unclear. The CDR3 extends over 14 amino acids. V gave up 0 bases and J gave up 2 bases, with 7 bases separating them. Germline assignment: CDR1 SGHRS and CDR2 YFSETQ. The CDR3 loop is CASSLGADTDTQYF. Written as DNA, the CDR3 is TGCGCCAGCAGCTTGGGGGCAGACACAGATACGCAGTATTTT.

For this clone: Other DNA sequences in this specimen translate into the identical CDR3. For the CDR3, the DNA is TGCAGCGTTGGGGAGGGAACGACTGAAGCTTTCTTT. It yields the protein CSVGEGTTEAFF. V usage is TRBV29-1 and J usage is TRBJ1-1; no firm D call. The CDR3 sequence is 12 residues long. Germline lookup yields CDR1 SQVTM and CDR2 ANQGSEA. Trimming took 4 bases from V and 5 from J, leaving 11 bases between them.

The chain employs TRBV6-1 and TRBJ1-2, with 8 bases aligning to TRBD1. In germline, CDR1 is MNHNS, CDR2 SASEGT. CDR3 length: 14 residues. V shed 3 bases, J shed 4 bases, and the junction held 4 bases outside the gene matches. The CDR3 region is CASSDRDRIYGYTF. The CDR3 DNA is TGTGCCAGCAGTGATCGGGACAGGATCTATGGCTACACCTTC.

This chain links TRBV27 with TRBJ1-5; 7 bases agree with TRBD1. The trim removed 4 bases at V and 5 bases at J, leaving 8 bases unmatched. This CDR3 has 15 amino acids. From germline, CDR1 is MNHEY and CDR2 SMNVEV (reference sequence). The chain's CDR3 is CASSSTDRWDQPQHF. CDR3 bases: TGTGCCAGCAGTTCTACGGACAGGTGGGATCAGCCCCAGCATTTT.

V gene TRBV2 combines with J gene TRBJ1-1; no clear D. The germline gives CDR1 SNHLY, CDR2 FYNNEI. V lost 7 bases, J lost 1 base, and 16 bases lay in between. CDR3 size: 15 residues. This chain's CDR3 is CASKNNGPGNTEAFF. The DNA of the CDR3 is TGTGCCAGCAAGAATAACGGTCCCGGGAACACTGAAGCTTTCTTT.

The V call is TRBV10-3, the J call TRBJ2-3; 7 nucleotides match TRBD2. CDR1 ENHRY and CDR2 SYGVKD come from the germline V gene. The CDR3 is made up of 13 amino acids. Trimming at V came to 11 bases and at J to 2 bases, leaving 7 bases not matched to a gene. CDR3: CASGGGPTDTQYF. In nucleotides, the CDR3 is TGTGCCTCAGGCGGGGGACCCACAGATACGCAGTATTTT.

The gene calls are TRBV27 and TRBJ2-1, with TRBD2 identical over 10 bases. Losses at the gene ends were 4 bases for V and 7 bases for J; bases not matched to a gene: 13. CDR1 is MNHEY and CDR2 is SMNVEV in the germline V gene (reference sequence). This CDR3 spans 17 amino acids. Here the CDR3 reads CASSSRLRTSGENEQFF. The CDR3 DNA follows: TGTGCCAGCAGTTCCCGCTTGAGGACTAGCGGAGAAAATGAGCAGTTCTTC.

The rearrangement links TRBV3-1 (or the pseudogene TRBV3-2) to TRBJ1-3; D is unclear. V gave up 0 bases and J gave up 9 bases, with 18 bases separating them. CDR1 and CDR2 (germline): LGHDT, YNNKEL (reference sequence). This CDR3 contains 16 residues. The CDR3 loop is CASSQEGGRAWSTIYF. Here the CDR3 DNA reads TGTGCCAGCAGCCAAGAGGGAGGGAGGGCCTGGAGCACCATATATTTT.

V is TRBV6-5 and J is TRBJ2-7; 7 nucleotides match TRBD2. With V trimmed by 0 bases and J by 8 bases, 4 bases remained unmatched. Germline CDR1 is MNHEY and CDR2 is SVGAGI. This CDR3 comprises 13 residues. In DNA, the CDR3 is TGTGCCAGCAGTTACTCATCGGGGGGAAAGCAGTACTTC. Translating gives CASSYSSGGKQYF.

The V gene is TRBV7-3, the J gene TRBJ1-1; weak D call: TRBD1 (6 bases). Germline CDR1 and CDR2: SGHTA and FQGTGA. The CDR3 consists of 13 residues. Trimming cost V 5 bases and J 10 bases, with 17 bases left between them. The CDR3 bases are TGTGCCAGCAGCCCCGGGGGGGCAGGGAGAGCTTTCTTT. Translated, it gives CASSPGGAGRAFF.

The gene calls are TRBV19 and TRBJ1-1, with D possibly being TRBD1 (6 bases). The CDR3 covers 14 residues. Germline V gives CDR1 LNHDA, CDR2 SQIVND (reference sequence). V was clipped by 5 bases and J by 1 base, with 11 bases between them. Written as DNA, the CDR3 is TGTGCCAGTAGTGAAGGACAGCAGAACACTGAAGCTTTCTTT. Residues: CASSEGQQNTEAFF.

The chain recombines TRBV28 with TRBJ1-6; possible D gene TRBD1, 6 bases. Between the trimmed V and J ends, which lost 7 bases and 7 bases, there was a span of 14 bases. CDR3 length equals 14 residues. Germline loops: CDR1 MDHEN, CDR2 SYDVKM. CDR3 sequence: CASTRGGQNSPLHF. CDR3 sequence (DNA): TGTGCCAGCACCCGGGGGGGCCAAAATTCACCCCTCCACTTT.